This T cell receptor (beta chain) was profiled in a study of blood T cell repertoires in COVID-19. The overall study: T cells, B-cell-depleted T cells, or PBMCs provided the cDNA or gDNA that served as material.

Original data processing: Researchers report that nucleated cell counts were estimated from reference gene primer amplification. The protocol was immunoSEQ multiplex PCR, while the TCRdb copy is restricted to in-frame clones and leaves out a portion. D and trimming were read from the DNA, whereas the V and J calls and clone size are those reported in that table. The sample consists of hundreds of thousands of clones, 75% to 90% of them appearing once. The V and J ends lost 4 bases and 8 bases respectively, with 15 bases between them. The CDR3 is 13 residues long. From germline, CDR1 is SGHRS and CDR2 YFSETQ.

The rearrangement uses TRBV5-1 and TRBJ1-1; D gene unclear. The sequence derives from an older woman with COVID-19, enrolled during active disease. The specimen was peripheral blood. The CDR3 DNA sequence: TGCGCCAGCAGCCAAACCCCGGGTATCGAAGCTTTCTTT. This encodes CASSQTPGIEAFF. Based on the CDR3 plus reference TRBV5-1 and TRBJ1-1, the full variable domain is KAGVTQTPRYLIKTRGQQVTLSCSPISGHRSVSWYQQTPGQGLQFLFEYFSETQRNKGNFPGRFSGRQFSNSRSEMNVSTLELGDSALYLCASSQTPGIEAFFGQGTRLTVV.